These T cell receptor beta chains were read from a single sample in a study of blood T cells in healthy people across ages. One entry per CDR3 protein results from TCRdb running MiXCR on the 5' RACE reads. The table has over 300,000 distinct CDR3 sequences, over 45% seen once. Sequencing input: blood. The receptor source for this set is a man aged 60 to 69 in good health. Both conserved end residues are part of each CDR3. D genes are given only for firm matches. Clone size is stated in some rows and not others, as once, few, many or a class when expanded.

d_gene: TRBD2
j_gene: TRBJ2-7
v_gene: TRBV20-1
abundance: many
CDR3aa: CSARFLAVYEQYF
CDR3nt: TGCAGTGCTAGGTTTCTAGCGGTCTACGAGCAGTACTTC

d_gene: NA
j_gene: TRBJ2-5
v_gene: TRBV6-2/TRBV6-3
abundance: NA
CDR3aa: CASSISSPETQYF
CDR3nt: TGTGCCAGCAGTATTTCCTCGCCGGAGACCCAGTACTTC

d_gene: NA
j_gene: TRBJ2-7
v_gene: TRBV11-2
abundance: few
CDR3aa: CASSLVRGALIYEQYF
CDR3nt: TGTGCCAGCAGCTTAGTCCGGGGGGCTTTAATCTACGAGCAGTACTTC

d_gene: NA
j_gene: TRBJ2-3
v_gene: TRBV6-2/TRBV6-3
abundance: NA
CDR3aa: CASSYSDRDTQYF
CDR3nt: TGTGCCAGCAGTTACTCGGACAGAGATACGCAGTATTTT

d_gene: NA
j_gene: TRBJ2-5
v_gene: TRBV7-6
abundance: NA
CDR3aa: CASSFESRGETQYF
CDR3nt: TGTGCCAGCAGCTTTGAAAGTCGGGGAGAGACCCAGTACTTC

d_gene: NA
j_gene: TRBJ1-2
v_gene: TRBV14
abundance: NA
CDR3aa: CASSQVPSLYGYTF
CDR3nt: TGTGCCAGCAGCCAAGTCCCAAGTCTCTATGGCTACACCTTC

d_gene: NA
j_gene: TRBJ1-2
v_gene: TRBV3-1
abundance: NA
CDR3aa: CAISRGDGYTF
CDR3nt: TGTGCCATCTCACGGGGCGACGGCTACACCTTC

d_gene: NA
j_gene: TRBJ2-7
v_gene: TRBV5-1
abundance: NA
CDR3aa: CASRVGYEQYF
CDR3nt: TGCGCCAGCAGGGTAGGGTACGAGCAGTACTTC

d_gene: TRBD2
j_gene: TRBJ2-3
v_gene: TRBV7-3
abundance: NA
CDR3aa: CASSLQWGGGTDTQYF
CDR3nt: TGTGCCAGCAGCTTACAGTGGGGGGGAGGCACAGATACGCAGTATTTT

d_gene: NA
j_gene: TRBJ2-7
v_gene: TRBV25-1
abundance: NA
CDR3aa: CASRGQLGYEQYF
CDR3nt: TGTGCCAGCAGAGGACAATTGGGCTACGAGCAGTACTTC

d_gene: NA
j_gene: TRBJ2-1
v_gene: TRBV10-3
abundance: NA
CDR3aa: CAISDLGATNEQFF
CDR3nt: TGTGCCATCAGTGACCTAGGGGCCACAAATGAGCAGTTCTTC

d_gene: TRBD2
j_gene: TRBJ2-5
v_gene: TRBV11-2
abundance: few
CDR3aa: CASSLAPGGETQYF
CDR3nt: TGTGCCAGCAGCTTAGCCCCGGGGGGAGAGACCCAGTACTTC

d_gene: NA
j_gene: TRBJ2-7
v_gene: TRBV14
abundance: few
CDR3aa: CASGVNYYEQYF
CDR3nt: TGTGCCAGCGGGGTTAACTACTACGAGCAGTACTTC

d_gene: NA
j_gene: TRBJ1-5
v_gene: TRBV20-1
abundance: few
CDR3aa: CSARDGNNQPQHF
CDR3nt: TGCAGTGCTAGAGACGGGAACAATCAGCCCCAGCATTTT

d_gene: NA
j_gene: TRBJ1-5
v_gene: TRBV29-1
abundance: few
CDR3aa: CSVPERPYQPQHF
CDR3nt: TGCAGCGTTCCAGAACGACCCTACCAGCCCCAGCATTTT

d_gene: TRBD2
j_gene: TRBJ2-3
v_gene: TRBV7-2
abundance: NA
CDR3aa: CASSLSGTSGTTDTQYF
CDR3nt: TGTGCCAGCAGCTTATCCGGGACTAGCGGGACCACAGATACGCAGTATTTT

d_gene: NA
j_gene: TRBJ2-7
v_gene: TRBV20-1
abundance: NA
CDR3aa: CSARADSTQYF
CDR3nt: TGCAGTGCTAGAGCCGACTCAACCCAGTACTTC

d_gene: TRBD1
j_gene: TRBJ1-2
v_gene: TRBV27
abundance: NA
CDR3aa: CASSLLNRGGYTF
CDR3nt: TGTGCCAGCAGTTTACTGAACAGGGGGGGCTACACCTTC

d_gene: NA
j_gene: TRBJ2-3
v_gene: TRBV29-1
abundance: once
CDR3aa: CSVTGRGGHTDTQYF
CDR3nt: TGCAGCGTTACTGGGCGGGGAGGCCACACAGATACGCAGTATTTT

d_gene: TRBD1
j_gene: TRBJ1-1
v_gene: TRBV20-1
abundance: NA
CDR3aa: CSARQGANTEAFF
CDR3nt: TGCAGTGCTAGACAGGGGGCGAACACTGAAGCTTTCTTT

d_gene: NA
j_gene: TRBJ2-7
v_gene: TRBV5-1
abundance: NA
CDR3aa: CASSLGPGESYEQYF
CDR3nt: TGCGCCAGCAGCTTGGGGCCAGGGGAGTCCTACGAGCAGTACTTC

d_gene: NA
j_gene: TRBJ2-1
v_gene: TRBV28
abundance: few
CDR3aa: CASSVISSNEQFF
CDR3nt: TGTGCCAGCAGTGTAATAAGCTCCAATGAGCAGTTCTTC

d_gene: TRBD1
j_gene: TRBJ2-7
v_gene: TRBV18
abundance: NA
CDR3aa: CASSAMGQAYEQYF
CDR3nt: TGTGCCAGCTCAGCGATGGGACAGGCCTACGAGCAGTACTTC

d_gene: TRBD1
j_gene: TRBJ1-2
v_gene: TRBV20-1
abundance: NA
CDR3aa: CSANPQRGTGGLRGYTF
CDR3nt: TGCAGTGCTAACCCCCAGCGGGGGACAGGGGGTCTCCGTGGCTACACCTTC